Here is one TCR beta chain with its context. This sample was taken from a study of siplizumab effects on memory and regulatory T cells. Clones were read by immunoSEQ multiplex PCR, and TCRdb kept only the in-frame ones, dropping some. The sample records tens of thousands of clones, approximately 94% being singletons. In germline, CDR1 is MGHRA, CDR2 YSYEKL. After removal of 4 bases from V and 5 bases from J, the junction contained 9 bases not matched to a gene. The CDR3 loop spans 16 amino acids. The chain is built from TRBV4-1 and TRBJ2-4, with 9 bases aligning to TRBD2. The receptor was derived from a human donor in good health. The specimen was CD8+ T cells sorted from blood. CDR3 region: CASSRSGAGGQNIQYF. In nucleotides, the CDR3 is TGCGCCAGCAGCCGATCCGGAGCGGGGGGCCAAAACATTCAGTACTTC.